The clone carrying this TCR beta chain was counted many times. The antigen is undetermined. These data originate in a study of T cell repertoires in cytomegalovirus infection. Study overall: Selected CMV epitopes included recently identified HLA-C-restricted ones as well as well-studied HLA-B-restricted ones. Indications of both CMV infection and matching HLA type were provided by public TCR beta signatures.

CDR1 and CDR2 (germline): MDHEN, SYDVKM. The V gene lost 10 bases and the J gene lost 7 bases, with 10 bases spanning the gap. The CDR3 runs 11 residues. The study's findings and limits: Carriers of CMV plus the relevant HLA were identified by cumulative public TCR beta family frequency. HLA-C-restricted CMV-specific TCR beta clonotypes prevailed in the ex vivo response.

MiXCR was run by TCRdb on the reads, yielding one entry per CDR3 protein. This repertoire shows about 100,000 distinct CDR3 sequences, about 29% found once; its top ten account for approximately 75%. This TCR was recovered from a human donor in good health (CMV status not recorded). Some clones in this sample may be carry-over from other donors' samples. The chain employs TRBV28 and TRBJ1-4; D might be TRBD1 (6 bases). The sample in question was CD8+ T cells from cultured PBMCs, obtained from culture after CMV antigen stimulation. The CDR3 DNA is TGTGCCATCCAGGGGACTGAAAAACTGTTTTTT. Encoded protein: CAIQGTEKLFF.